These 7 T cell receptor beta chains were sequenced from one sample in a study of blood T cell repertoires in COVID-19. Method: immunoSEQ multiplex PCR; TCRdb's copy keeps in-frame clones and lacks some. The table records about 370,000 clones, 75% to 90% of them present only once. The sequenced sample was PBMCs or T cells enriched from blood (not recorded which). The receptors come from a man aged 18-30 years who had recovered from COVID-19.

V gene TRBV18 combines with J gene TRBJ2-7, with no clear D. The CDR3 consists of 13 residues. In germline, CDR1 is KGHSH, CDR2 LQKENI. Trimming stripped 2 bases from V and 4 bases from J, with 9 bases between. The CDR3 DNA reads as TGTGCCAGCTCACCAGGGTCGGGTTACGAGCAGTACTTC. Translated, it gives CASSPGSGYEQYF.

This clone was seen once. The V gene is TRBV7-2, the J gene TRBJ2-2; no clear D gene. Germline CDR1 SGHTA, CDR2 FQGNSA. The CDR3 spans 13 residues. V dropped 5 bases and J dropped 6 bases, with 10 bases sitting between them. This chain's CDR3 is CASSPIAAGELFF. The CDR3, as DNA: TGTGCCAGCAGCCCTATAGCCGCCGGGGAGCTGTTTTTT.

This chain's CDR3 is CASSYIWRGSTVNTGELFF. The CDR3 nucleotides read TGTGCCAGCAGTTACATCTGGCGGGGGAGTACAGTAAACACCGGGGAGCTGTTTTTT. This chain links TRBV6-2 or TRBV6-3 with TRBJ2-2, with 7 bases lining up with TRBD2. Unmatched junction bases numbered 14, after V lost 2 bases and J lost 2 bases. Germline CDR1 is MNHEY and CDR2 is SVGEGT. This CDR3 contains 19 residues.

The chain carries TRBV5-4 and TRBJ2-7; TRBD1 agrees at 9 bases. The CDR3 sequence is 15 residues long. The V gene's germline CDR1 is SGHNT and CDR2 YYREEE (reference sequence). Trimming removed 4 bases from V and 7 bases from J; junction bases left unmatched: 12. The CDR3 nucleotides read TGTGCCAGCAGCCGGTTGCGGGACAGGGAGAAGGAGCAGTACTTC. It encodes CASSRLRDREKEQYF.

The chain is built from TRBV5-1 and TRBJ2-2, with a weak D call TRBD1 (6 bases). The CDR3 covers 15 residues. The V end lost 4 bases, the J end lost 4 bases, and 14 bases lay between the germline ends. Germline V gives CDR1 SGHRS, CDR2 YFSETQ. This CDR3 reads CASSPGHGPTGELFF. The CDR3 DNA is TGCGCCAGCAGCCCGGGACACGGCCCCACCGGGGAGCTGTTTTTT.

This chain connects TRBV4-2 to TRBJ1-2; 7 bases match TRBD1. The CDR3 runs 13 residues. Germline V gene sequence: CDR1 LGHNA, CDR2 YNFKEQ. V dropped 6 bases and J dropped 7; count of bases not matched to a gene: 8. CDR3 amino acids: CASSSEGASGYTF. The CDR3 region has the DNA TGTGCCAGCAGTTCGGAGGGGGCTAGTGGCTACACCTTC.

V and J are TRBV27 and TRBJ1-1; 7 nucleotides agree with TRBD1. In germline, CDR1 is MNHEY, CDR2 SMNVEV (reference sequence). The CDR3 covers 15 residues. V dropped 5 bases and J dropped 0; count of bases not matched to a gene: 6. The CDR3 sequence is CASSRDRVMNTEAFF. CDR3 coding DNA: TGTGCCAGCAGTCGCGACAGGGTTATGAACACTGAAGCTTTCTTT.